This TCR beta chain originates from a study of control samples from healthy donors and cancer patients. Looked up from germline, CDR1 is LGHDT and CDR2 is YNNKEL (reference sequence). The CDR3 contains 13 residues. Between the trimmed V and J ends, which lost 4 bases and 10 bases, there was a span of 14 bases. The method was immunoSEQ multiplex PCR; TCRdb's version includes in-frame clones alone and lacks a portion of them. The table records around 72,000 clones, more than 80% of them present only once. This chain uses TRBV3-1 (or the pseudogene TRBV3-2) with TRBJ2-1; no clear D. This receptor was taken from a man over 45 in good health. The sequenced sample was blood. The CDR3 DNA follows: TGTGCCAGCAGCCCAGGATTGAAAGGCGAGCAGTTCTTC. This encodes CASSPGLKGEQFF.